The clone carrying this TCR beta chain was seen at least ten times. Germline assignment: CDR1 SGHDT and CDR2 YYEEEE. Trimming stripped 1 base from V and 2 bases from J, with 13 bases between. The CDR3 is made up of 15 amino acids. TCRdb reprocessed the 5' RACE reads with MiXCR, giving one entry per CDR3 protein. The sample contains some 450,000 distinct CDR3 sequences, roughly 18% of which appear only once. The data were obtained in a study of T-cell memory formation after mild COVID-19. Study-level background: TCR clusters largely stayed donor specific.

The sequenced sample consisted of PBMCs or a T cell subset sorted from them (not recorded which). The receptor was isolated from a man aged 18 to 29 who had mild COVID-19 (a few samples of this study predate the infection). Cell type and time point are not known. This chain links TRBV5-6 with TRBJ2-7; D call uncertain. CDR3 coding DNA: TGTGCCAGCAGCTTGCCCCCCGTGGGTACCTACGAGCAGTACTTC. The encoded protein is CASSLPPVGTYEQYF. The complete variable domain, with remaining parts taken from reference TRBV5-6 and TRBJ2-7, reads DAGVTQSPTHLIKTRGQQVTLRCSPKSGHDTVSWYQQALGQGPQFIFQYYEEEERQRGNFPDRFSGHQFPNYSSELNVNALLLGDSALYLCASSLPPVGTYEQYFGPGTRLTVT.